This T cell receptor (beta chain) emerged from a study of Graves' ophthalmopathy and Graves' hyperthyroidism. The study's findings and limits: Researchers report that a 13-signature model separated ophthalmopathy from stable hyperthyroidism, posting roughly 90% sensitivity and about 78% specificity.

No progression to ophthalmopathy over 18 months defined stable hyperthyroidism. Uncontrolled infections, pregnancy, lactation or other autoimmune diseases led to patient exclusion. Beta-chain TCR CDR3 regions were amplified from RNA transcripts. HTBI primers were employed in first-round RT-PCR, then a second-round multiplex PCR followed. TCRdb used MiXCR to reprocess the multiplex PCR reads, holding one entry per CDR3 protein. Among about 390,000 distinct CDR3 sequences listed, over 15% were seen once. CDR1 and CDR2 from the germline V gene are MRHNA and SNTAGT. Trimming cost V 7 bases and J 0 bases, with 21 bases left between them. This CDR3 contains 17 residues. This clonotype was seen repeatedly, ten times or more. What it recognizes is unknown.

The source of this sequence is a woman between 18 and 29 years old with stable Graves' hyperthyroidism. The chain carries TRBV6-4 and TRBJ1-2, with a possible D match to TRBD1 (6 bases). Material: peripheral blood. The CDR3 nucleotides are TGTGCCAGCAATCCATCCCAAAACAGGGCTCCTAACTATGGCTACACCTTC. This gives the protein CASNPSQNRAPNYGYTF.